This TCR beta chain was obtained from a study of low-dose radiotherapy and immunotherapy resistance in tumors. Overall study: A total of 6.5 Gy was given to Cohort 1 as 0.5 Gy per fraction every 2 weeks.

The time point was: after trial treatment. As to treatment: LDRT plus nivolumab, ipilimumab, low-dose cyclophosphamide and aspirin (RACIN trial). TRAV- and TRBV-specific primers were used for first-strand cDNA, which covered alpha and beta chains. The TCRs were subjected to amplification over about 20 PCR cycles employing a constant-region primer in conjunction with a V-primer adapter. TCRdb recomputed calls from the reads with MiXCR, one row per CDR3 protein. Counted here are some 94,000 distinct CDR3 sequences, 20% to 25% occurring once; the ten biggest clones make up roughly 13%. This CDR3 is 13 amino acids long. The V gene end was trimmed by 5 bases and the J gene end by 7 bases; junction bases not matched to a gene: 6.

The clonotype comes from a female donor with ovarian cancer. This sample comprised PBMCs, obtained after low-dose radiotherapy plus immunotherapy. The chain has TRBV12-3 or TRBV12-4 and TRBJ1-2; 8 bases fit TRBD1. The CDR3 DNA reads TGTGCCAGCAGTGGGACAGGATCGTCTGGCTACACCTTC. It yields the protein CASSGTGSSGYTF.